Listed here is a single T cell receptor beta chain. Its antigen is as yet unknown. The study included ophthalmopathy patients with Clinical Activity Score at least 3, NOSPECS grade at least 4 and duration under 3 months. Fresh peripheral blood, roughly 9.6 ml, was the source of the PBMCs. The data belong to a study of T cells in Graves' hyperthyroidism and ophthalmopathy. Study results and caveats: Ophthalmopathy got predicted by the model a median approximately six months before its onset. Most thyroid-expanded clonotypes above 0.001 were also found in blood.

From germline, CDR1 is WNHNN and CDR2 SYGVQD (reference sequence). This CDR3 region has 14 residues. V was cut by 10 bases and J by 2 bases, with 14 bases left in between. Using RNA transcripts as the source, TCR beta CDR3 regions were amplified. Researchers ran a first-round RT-PCR on the TCR CDR3 using the HTBI primer set. Via MiXCR, TCRdb re-called the multiplex PCR reads, giving one row per CDR3 protein. Of approximately 620,000 distinct CDR3 sequences in the sample, more than 15% were seen once. The TCR comes from a woman aged 40-49 years with Graves' ophthalmopathy. Sample: blood. The chain has TRBV10-1 and TRBJ2-2; D unresolved. CDR3: CATSAAGNTGELFF. CDR3 DNA: TGCGCCACCTCGGCGGCAGGAAACACCGGGGAGCTGTTTTTT.